The 15 T cell receptor beta chains in this list originate from one sample, sequenced in a study of OX40 agonist ivuxolimab in advanced cancers. The data were produced by immunoSEQ multiplex PCR, yet TCRdb's version contains in-frame clones alone and is incomplete. The sample lists some 27,000 clones, approximately 90% occurring once. This specimen consisted of CD4+ or CD8+ T cells sorted from blood, obtained in a trial of the OX40 agonist ivuxolimab. These receptors came from an adult with an advanced solid tumor such as melanoma, head and neck, liver or kidney cancer.

V is TRBV7-9 and J is TRBJ1-2, with TRBD1 matching over 10 bases. V lost 5 bases, J lost 5 bases, and 8 bases stayed unmatched. CDR1 is SEHNR, CDR2 FQNEAQ, per germline (reference sequence). This CDR3 region has 15 residues. Written as DNA, the CDR3 is TGTGCCAGCAGCATCGGGACAGGGGCACCTTATGGCTACACCTTC. Amino acid sequence: CASSIGTGAPYGYTF.

This chain connects TRBV11-2 to TRBJ1-2; D is undetermined. Per the germline V gene, CDR1 is SGHAT and CDR2 is FQNNGV. CDR3 length: 11 residues. Trimming removed 5 bases at V and 8 bases at J, with 9 bases between. CDR3 DNA: TGTGCCAGCAGCCCCGAGGGAGGCTACACCTTC. This sequence encodes CASSPEGGYTF. Variable domain in full (rest from reference TRBV11-2 and TRBJ1-2): EAGVAQSPRYKIIEKRQSVAFWCNPISGHATLYWYQQILGQGPKLLIQFQNNGVVDDSQLPKDRFSAERLKGVDSTLKIQPAKLEDSAVYLCASSPEGGYTFGSGTRLTVV.

The chain is built from TRBV5-1 and TRBJ1-2; the D is unclear. CDR3 length equals 13 residues. V lost 4 bases and J 8 bases, leaving 15 bases between the germline ends. CDR1 SGHRS and CDR2 YFSETQ come from the germline V gene. The CDR3 bases are TGCGCCAGCAGCCTAGGCCCTCTGGGGGGCTACACCTTC. Translated, it gives CASSLGPLGGYTF.

This chain joins TRBV29-1 and TRBJ1-5, with TRBD1 matching over 7 bases. The CDR3 has 13 amino acids. J gave up 0 bases and V 6 bases, and 2 bases lay outside the gene matches. Looked up from germline, CDR1 is SQVTM and CDR2 is ANQGSEA. The CDR3 region is CSVAGGSNQPQHF. Written as DNA, the CDR3 is TGCAGCGTCGCAGGGGGTAGCAATCAGCCCCAGCATTTT.

The chain links TRBV7-9 to TRBJ2-7; D is ambiguous. CDR1 is SEHNR, CDR2 FQNEAQ, per germline (reference sequence). The V gene lost 6 bases and the J gene lost 1 base, with 16 bases spanning the gap. This CDR3 has 15 residues. CDR3 coding DNA: TGTGCCAGCAGTACCCCCGGCCACCAGTCCTACGAGCAGTACTTC. The encoded protein is CASSTPGHQSYEQYF.

A word on this clone: A read error may produce the germline difference seen at one junction end. CDR3 DNA: TGCGCCAGCAGCCAAGATTTTCATAATGAGCAGTTCTTC. Amino acid sequence: CASSQDFHNEQFF. J is TRBJ2-1 and V is TRBV7-3; D is unclear. This CDR3 has 13 amino acids. CDR1 and CDR2 (germline): SGHTA, FQGTGA.

The genes are TRBV18 and TRBJ1-1; 8 bases are shared with TRBD1. Per the germline V gene, CDR1 is KGHSH and CDR2 is LQKENI. The CDR3 consists of 14 residues. The ends lost 5 bases at V and 4 bases at J; junction bases unmatched: 6. CDR3 protein: CASSTGQGGTEAFF. The CDR3, as DNA: TGTGCCAGCTCAACTGGACAGGGCGGCACTGAAGCTTTCTTT. The full variable domain, its missing parts supplied by reference TRBV18 and TRBJ1-1, is NAGVMQNPRHLVRRRGQEARLRCSPMKGHSHVYWYRQLPEEGLKFMVYLQKENIIDESGMPKERFSAEFPKEGPSILRIQQVVRGDSAAYFCASSTGQGGTEAFFGQGTRLTVV.

On this clone: Other nucleotide sequences from this sample produce the same CDR3. V is TRBV5-5 and J is TRBJ2-7; D is possibly TRBD1 (6 bases). The CDR3 sequence is 14 residues long. V was shortened by 0 bases and J by 3 bases, with 10 bases between the two germline ends. Germline CDR1 SGHKS, CDR2 YYEKEE (reference sequence). As DNA, the CDR3 is TGTGCCAGCAGCTTGGAACAGGGTGGCTACGAGCAGTACTTC. Its translation: CASSLEQGGYEQYF.

CDR3 residues: CATSSKRTGELFF. The CDR3 bases are TGTGCCACCAGCAGTAAGAGGACCGGGGAGCTGTTTTTT. The rearrangement links TRBV15 to TRBJ2-2; D not certain. V lost 3 bases and J lost 5, with 7 bases in between. The CDR3 has 13 residues. From germline, CDR1 is LNHNV and CDR2 YYDKDF (reference sequence).

This rearrangement joins TRBV7-2 to TRBJ2-1, with 14 positions matching TRBD2. Germline CDR1 and CDR2: SGHTA and FQGNSA. This CDR3 has 17 amino acids. V was clipped by 1 base and J by 3 bases; unmatched bases: 2. CDR3 DNA: TGTGCCAGCAGCTTAGTTGGACTAGCGGGAGGCTACAATGAGCAGTTCTTC. Protein: CASSLVGLAGGYNEQFF.

This clone was seen a single time. V and J are TRBV2 and TRBJ2-5; 7 bases fit TRBD1. Germline-derived CDR1 and CDR2 are SNHLY and FYNNEI. The CDR3 extends over 13 amino acids. Germline trimming cut 6 bases from V and 7 bases from J; bases unmatched to any gene: 8. The CDR3 bases are TGTGCCAGCAGCGAACAGGGGAGCGGGACCCAGTACTTC. This translates into CASSEQGSGTQYF. Complete variable domain (other parts from reference TRBV2 and TRBJ2-5): EPEVTQTPSHQVTQMGQEVILRCVPISNHLYFYWYRQILGQKVEFLVSFYNNEISEKSEIFDDQFSVERPDGSNFTLKIRSTKLEDSAMYFCASSEQGSGTQYFGPGTRLLVL.

The rearrangement joins TRBV12-5 to TRBJ2-5; 7 bases align to TRBD2. The CDR3 is 15 amino acids. The V and J ends lost 5 bases and 7 bases, in that order; junction bases with no gene match: 13. The germline V gene encodes CDR1 LGHNT and CDR2 FRNRAP. The CDR3 region is CASGLLGGDGGTQYF. CDR3 nucleotide sequence: TGTGCTAGTGGTCTCCTTGGGGGGGATGGTGGGACCCAGTACTTC.

The J gene is TRBJ2-3, the V gene TRBV18; 10 bases match TRBD1. Trimming removed 3 bases from V and 0 bases from J; junction bases left unmatched: 6. The CDR3 extends over 17 amino acids. Germline assignment: CDR1 KGHSH and CDR2 LQKENI. The CDR3 bases are TGTGCCAGCTCACCCTCCGGGACAGGGGATAGCACAGATACGCAGTATTTT. This codes for CASSPSGTGDSTDTQYF.

The V and J genes are TRBV5-6 and TRBJ2-1, with D perhaps matching TRBD2 (5 bases). Germline V gene sequence: CDR1 SGHDT, CDR2 YYEEEE. V was clipped by 0 bases and J by 8 bases, with 15 bases between them. The CDR3 runs 15 residues. CDR3 sequence reads: CASSLALSGWDEQFF. The CDR3 DNA reads TGTGCCAGCAGCTTGGCTCTGAGCGGCTGGGATGAGCAGTTCTTC.

The chain carries TRBV7-8 and TRBJ2-7; 9 nucleotides match TRBD1. The length of the CDR3 is 13 residues. Germline lookup yields CDR1 SGHVS and CDR2 FQNEAQ. The V gene end was trimmed by 5 bases and the J gene end by 4 bases; junction bases not matched to a gene: 3. CDR3 coding DNA: TGTGCCAGCAGCCCGGGACAGGGATACGAGCAGTACTTC. Encoded protein: CASSPGQGYEQYF.